This T cell receptor (beta chain) was found in a study of T-cell reconstitution after alpha-beta-depleted transplantation in children. This clonotype was picked up a small number of times. Between the trimmed V and J ends, which lost 2 bases and 5 bases, there was a span of 16 bases. The CDR3 runs to 15 residues. Looked up from germline, CDR1 is WSHSY and CDR2 is SAAADI. Preparing the TCRbeta library involved the use of unique molecular identifiers. MiXCR was run by TCRdb on the PCR reads, yielding one entry per CDR3 protein. This table holds about 980,000 distinct CDR3 sequences, about 26% found once.

This receptor was obtained from a boy in the first two years of life who had a stem cell transplant for SCID, so the T cells may come from the graft donor. This material consisted of PBMCs, mostly from graft donor cells, taken 360 days after TCRalphabeta/CD19-depleted stem cell transplant. V and J are TRBV10-2 and TRBJ2-7; D gene unclear. CDR3 in DNA: TGCGCCAGCAGTGAGATTAGATTGGGTCACGACGAGCAGTACTTC. This gives the protein CASSEIRLGHDEQYF.